The rows below give T cell receptor beta chains drawn from one sample of a study of CD8+CD57+ T cells in acquired aplastic anemia. TCRdb re-called the reads through MiXCR, storing one row per CDR3 protein. The repertoire holds 150,000 to 200,000 distinct CDR3 sequences, with 64% as singletons. Sequencing was done on a sample of sorted CD4+, CD8+, or CD8+CD57+ T cells (not recorded which) from PBMCs. Receptors were obtained from a human donor with severe aplastic anemia or a healthy control (not recorded which). Both conserved end residues are part of each CDR3.

CDR3	V
CATSRDGQRNEKLFF	TRBV15
CASKGRDTQYF	TRBV2
CASSLSTSYEQYF	TRBV7-2
CASSAGTDVETQYF	TRBV7-2
CASSEWDNHRRGNEKLFF	TRBV7-9
CASSIGIVTAATEAFF	TRBV19
CSARGQYSYEQYF	TRBV20-1
CASSSWASTEAFF	TRBV5-8
CASSQGTDYEQYF	TRBV4-2
CASSDSTSGGELFF	TRBV6-4
CSASQLPYGYTF	TRBV20-1
CASSILTGGAGTEAFF	TRBV19
CATSTPHRSSDEQYF	TRBV15
CSASFVRGGYTF	TRBV20-1
CASSDGREGTYEQYF	TRBV25-1
CASRHKTGSSYEQYF	TRBV2
CATSLTGLHEQYF	TRBV24-1
CATGSSSGANVLTF	TRBV10-3
CASSLGTAGVYEQYF	TRBV7-8
CASSVGLNSGNTEAFF	TRBV2
CASSATVVKETQYF	TRBV7-9
CASTRSEVNEQFF	TRBV7-9